The present entry profiles one T cell receptor (beta chain) with its context. This sample was taken from a study of blood T cell repertoires in COVID-19. Assay: immunoSEQ multiplex PCR; the TCRdb copy retains only in-frame clones and omits some. The table includes 25,000 to 30,000 clones, around 85% detected once. V was pared by 6 bases and J by 6 bases, with 2 bases of the junction left unmatched. This CDR3 has 12 amino acids. The chain has TRBV12-3 or TRBV12-4 and TRBJ1-2; TRBD1 matches at 9 bases. Input material: peripheral blood. The sequence was collected from a human donor in a cohort sampled during active COVID-19. CDR3: CASRTGGNGYTF. The CDR3 DNA follows: TGTGCCAGCAGGACAGGGGGAAATGGCTACACCTTC.